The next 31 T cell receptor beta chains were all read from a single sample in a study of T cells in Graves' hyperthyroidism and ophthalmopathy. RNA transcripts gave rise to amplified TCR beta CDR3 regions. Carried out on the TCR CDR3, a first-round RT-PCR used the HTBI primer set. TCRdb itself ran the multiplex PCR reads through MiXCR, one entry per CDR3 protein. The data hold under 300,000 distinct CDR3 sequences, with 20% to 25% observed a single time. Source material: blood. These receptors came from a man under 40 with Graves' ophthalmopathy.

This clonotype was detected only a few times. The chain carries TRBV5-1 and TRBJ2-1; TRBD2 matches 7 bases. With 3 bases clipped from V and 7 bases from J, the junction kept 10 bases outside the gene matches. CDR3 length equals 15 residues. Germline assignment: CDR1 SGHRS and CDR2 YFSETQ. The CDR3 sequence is CASSSSGGGRNEQFF. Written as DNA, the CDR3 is TGCGCCAGCAGCTCCTCGGGAGGAGGCCGTAATGAGCAGTTCTTC.

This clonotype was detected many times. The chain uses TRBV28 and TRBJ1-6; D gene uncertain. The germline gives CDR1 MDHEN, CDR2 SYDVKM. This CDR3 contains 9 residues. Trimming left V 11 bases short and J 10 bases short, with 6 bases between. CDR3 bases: TGTGCCTTTGGGTCACCCCTCCACTTT. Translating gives CAFGSPLHF.

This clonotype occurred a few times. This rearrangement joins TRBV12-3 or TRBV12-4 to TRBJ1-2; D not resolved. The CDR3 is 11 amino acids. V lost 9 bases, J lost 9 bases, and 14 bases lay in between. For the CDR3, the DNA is TGTGCCAGTTCGGGCGCCGGCAGCTACACCTTC. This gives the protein CASSGAGSYTF.

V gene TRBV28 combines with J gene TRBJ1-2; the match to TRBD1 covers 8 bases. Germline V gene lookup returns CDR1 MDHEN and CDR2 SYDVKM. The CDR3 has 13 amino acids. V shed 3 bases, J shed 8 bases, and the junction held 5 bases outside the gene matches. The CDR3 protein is CASSLDRAQGYTF. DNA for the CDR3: TGTGCCAGCAGTTTGGACAGGGCGCAAGGCTACACCTTC.

The CDR3 is CASSYSRRPRAQETQYF. Here the CDR3 DNA reads TGTGCCAGCAGTTACTCGAGGCGACCGCGAGCTCAAGAGACCCAGTACTTC. The rearrangement uses TRBV6-6 and TRBJ2-5; D not certain. Germline CDR1 is MNHNY and CDR2 is SVGAGI (reference sequence). The CDR3 totals 17 residues. V was cut by 0 bases and J by 2 bases, with 16 bases left in between.

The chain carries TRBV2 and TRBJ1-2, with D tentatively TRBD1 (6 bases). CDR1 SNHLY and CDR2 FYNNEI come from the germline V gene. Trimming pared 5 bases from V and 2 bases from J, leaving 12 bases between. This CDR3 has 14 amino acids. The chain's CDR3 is CASSTRQGNYGYTF. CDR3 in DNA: TGTGCCAGCAGTACGCGGCAGGGGAACTATGGCTACACCTTC.

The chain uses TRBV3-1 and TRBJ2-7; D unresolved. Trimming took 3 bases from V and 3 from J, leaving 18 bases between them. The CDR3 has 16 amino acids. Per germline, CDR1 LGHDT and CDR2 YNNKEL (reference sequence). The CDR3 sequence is CASSHRAGRRVYEQYF. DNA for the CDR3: TGTGCCAGCAGCCACCGAGCAGGTCGTCGGGTCTACGAGCAGTACTTC.

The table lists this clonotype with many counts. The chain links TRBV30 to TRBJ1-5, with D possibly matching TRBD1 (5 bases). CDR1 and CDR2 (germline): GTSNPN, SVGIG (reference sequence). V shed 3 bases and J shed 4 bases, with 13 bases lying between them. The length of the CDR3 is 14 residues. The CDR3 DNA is TGTGCCTGGAGCCTCCTGGGGGGGAATCAGCCCCAGCATTTT. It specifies CAWSLLGGNQPQHF. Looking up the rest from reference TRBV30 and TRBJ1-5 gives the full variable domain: SQTIHQWPATLVQPVGSPLSLECTVEGTSNPNLYWYRQAAGRGLQLLFYSVGIGQISSEVPQNLSASRPQDRQFILSSKKLLLSDSGFYLCAWSLLGGNQPQHFGDGTRLSIL.

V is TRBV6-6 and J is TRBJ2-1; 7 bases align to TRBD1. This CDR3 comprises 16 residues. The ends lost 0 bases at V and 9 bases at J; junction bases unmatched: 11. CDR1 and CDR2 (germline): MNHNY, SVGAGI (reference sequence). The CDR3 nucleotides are TGTGCCAGCAGTTACTCTTTAGGACAGGTATTTGGTGAGCAGTTCTTC. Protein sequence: CASSYSLGQVFGEQFF.

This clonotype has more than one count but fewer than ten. The CDR3 protein is CASSLGDRYYEQYF. In DNA, the CDR3 is TGTGCCAGCAGCTTGGGGGACAGGTACTACGAGCAGTACTTC. The chain employs TRBV5-6 and TRBJ2-7; 8 nucleotides line up with TRBD1. CDR3 length: 14 amino acids. CDR1 and CDR2 (germline): SGHDT, YYEEEE. V shed 0 bases and J 3 bases; nucleotides not matched to a gene: 2. The entire variable domain, with the rest obtained from reference TRBV5-6 and TRBJ2-7, is as follows: DAGVTQSPTHLIKTRGQQVTLRCSPKSGHDTVSWYQQALGQGPQFIFQYYEEEERQRGNFPDRFSGHQFPNYSSELNVNALLLGDSALYLCASSLGDRYYEQYFGPGTRLTVT.

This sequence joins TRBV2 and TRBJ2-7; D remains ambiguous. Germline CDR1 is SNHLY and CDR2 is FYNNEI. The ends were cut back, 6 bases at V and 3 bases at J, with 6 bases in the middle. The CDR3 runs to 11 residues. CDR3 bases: TGTGCCAGCAGAGAAATCTACGAGCAGTACTTC. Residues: CASREIYEQYF.

For the CDR3, the DNA is TGCAGTGCTCACACAGGGGGTGGTAACCAAGAGACCCAGTACTTC. Translating it yields CSAHTGGGNQETQYF. This chain links TRBV20-1 with TRBJ2-5, with TRBD1 matching over 8 bases. The length of the CDR3 is 15 residues. The germline V gene encodes CDR1 DFQATT and CDR2 SNEGSKA (reference sequence). Unmatched junction bases numbered 8, after V lost 5 bases and J lost 0 bases.

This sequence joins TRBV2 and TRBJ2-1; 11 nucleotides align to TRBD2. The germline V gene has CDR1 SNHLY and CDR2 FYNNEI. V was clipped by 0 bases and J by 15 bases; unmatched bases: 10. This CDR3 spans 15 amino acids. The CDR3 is CASSEARLAGGGLFF. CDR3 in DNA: TGTGCCAGCAGTGAAGCGCGGCTAGCGGGAGGAGGGCTGTTCTTC.

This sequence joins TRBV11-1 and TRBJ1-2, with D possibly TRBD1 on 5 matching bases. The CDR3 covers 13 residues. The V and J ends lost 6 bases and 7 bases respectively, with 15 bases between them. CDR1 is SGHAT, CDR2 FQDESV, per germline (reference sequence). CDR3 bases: TGTGCCAGCAGTTTATGGGGGACGACTGGCTACACCTTC. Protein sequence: CASSLWGTTGYTF.

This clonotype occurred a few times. The CDR3 here is CASSLSLAGVRDTQYF. CDR3 coding DNA: TGTGCCAGCAGTTTATCCCTAGCGGGAGTACGGGATACGCAGTATTTT. V usage is TRBV12-3 or TRBV12-4 and J usage is TRBJ2-3; TRBD2 aligns across 10 bases. The CDR3 totals 16 residues. V shed 2 bases and J 6 bases; nucleotides not matched to a gene: 8.

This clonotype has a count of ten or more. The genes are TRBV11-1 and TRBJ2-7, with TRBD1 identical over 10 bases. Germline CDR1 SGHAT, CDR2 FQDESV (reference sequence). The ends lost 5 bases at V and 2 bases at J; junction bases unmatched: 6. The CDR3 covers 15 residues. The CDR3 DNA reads TGTGCCAGCAGCGCAACCGGGACAGGGGCCTACGAGCAGTACTTC. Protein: CASSATGTGAYEQYF.

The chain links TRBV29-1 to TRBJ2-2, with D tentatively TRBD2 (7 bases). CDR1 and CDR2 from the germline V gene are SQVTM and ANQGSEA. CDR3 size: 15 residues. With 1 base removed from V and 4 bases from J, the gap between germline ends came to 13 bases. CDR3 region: CSVEVQGRGTGELFF. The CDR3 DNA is TGCAGCGTTGAAGTTCAGGGGAGGGGCACCGGGGAGCTGTTTTTT.

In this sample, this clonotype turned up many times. CDR3 nucleotides: TGCAGCGTTGAATTCGGTCCCGACGGGCAGTTCTTC. Translating it yields CSVEFGPDGQFF. The chain recombines TRBV29-1 with TRBJ2-1; D is unresolved. The CDR3 totals 12 residues. V lost 2 bases to trimming and J lost 12 bases, with 14 bases between them. Germline lookup yields CDR1 SQVTM and CDR2 ANQGSEA.

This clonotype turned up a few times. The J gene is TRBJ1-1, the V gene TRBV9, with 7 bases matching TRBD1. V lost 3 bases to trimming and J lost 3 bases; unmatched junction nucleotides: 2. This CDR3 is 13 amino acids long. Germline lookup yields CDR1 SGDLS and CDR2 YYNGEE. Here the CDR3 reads CASSGTGYTEAFF. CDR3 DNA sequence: TGTGCCAGCAGCGGGACAGGATACACTGAAGCTTTCTTT.

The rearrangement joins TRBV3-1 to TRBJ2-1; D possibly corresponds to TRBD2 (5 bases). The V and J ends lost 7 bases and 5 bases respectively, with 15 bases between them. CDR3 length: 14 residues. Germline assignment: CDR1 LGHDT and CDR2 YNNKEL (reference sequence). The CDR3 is CASTNGLGNNEQFF. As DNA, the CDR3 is TGTGCCAGCACGAATGGACTGGGCAACAATGAGCAGTTCTTC.

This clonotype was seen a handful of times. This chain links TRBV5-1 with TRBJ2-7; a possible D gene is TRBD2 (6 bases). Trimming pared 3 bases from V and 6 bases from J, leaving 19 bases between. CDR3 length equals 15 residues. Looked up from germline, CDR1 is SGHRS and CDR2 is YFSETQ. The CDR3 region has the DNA TGCGCCAGCAGCTCCCGGGACTCAATTCGTAGCGAGCAGTACTTC. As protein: CASSSRDSIRSEQYF.

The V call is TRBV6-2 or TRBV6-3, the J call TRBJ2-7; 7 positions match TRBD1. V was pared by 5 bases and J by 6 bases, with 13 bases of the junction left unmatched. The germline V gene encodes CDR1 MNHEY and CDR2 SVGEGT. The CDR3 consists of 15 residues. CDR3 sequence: CASSNTGQLFSEQYF. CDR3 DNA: TGTGCCAGCAGTAACACGGGACAGCTATTCTCCGAGCAGTACTTC.

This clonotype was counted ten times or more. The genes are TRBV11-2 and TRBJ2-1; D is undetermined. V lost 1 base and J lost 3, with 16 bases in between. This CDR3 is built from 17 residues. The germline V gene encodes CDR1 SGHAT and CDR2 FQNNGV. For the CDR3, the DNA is TGTGCCAGCAGCTTAGGTCTTAGTATGCTCGGCTACAATGAGCAGTTCTTC. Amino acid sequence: CASSLGLSMLGYNEQFF.

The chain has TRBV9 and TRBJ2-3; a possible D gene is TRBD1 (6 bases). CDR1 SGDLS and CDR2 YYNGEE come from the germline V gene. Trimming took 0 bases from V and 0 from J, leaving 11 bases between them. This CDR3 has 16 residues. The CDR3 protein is CASSVAPQGSTDTQYF. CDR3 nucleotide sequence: TGTGCCAGCAGCGTAGCTCCTCAGGGGAGCACAGATACGCAGTATTTT.

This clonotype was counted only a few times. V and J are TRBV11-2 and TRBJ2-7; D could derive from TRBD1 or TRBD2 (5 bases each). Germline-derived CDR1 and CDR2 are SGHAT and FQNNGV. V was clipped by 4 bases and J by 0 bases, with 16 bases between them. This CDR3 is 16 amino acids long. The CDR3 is CASSSRPGPSSYEQYF. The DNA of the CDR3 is TGTGCCAGCAGCTCCCGGCCGGGACCCAGCTCCTACGAGCAGTACTTC.

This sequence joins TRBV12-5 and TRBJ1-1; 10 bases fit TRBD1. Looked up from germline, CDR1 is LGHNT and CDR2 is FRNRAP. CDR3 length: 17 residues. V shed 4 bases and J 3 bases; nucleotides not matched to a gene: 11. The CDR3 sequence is CASGSPRGTGVHTEAFF. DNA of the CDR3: TGTGCTAGTGGTTCGCCTCGGGGGACAGGGGTTCACACTGAAGCTTTCTTT.

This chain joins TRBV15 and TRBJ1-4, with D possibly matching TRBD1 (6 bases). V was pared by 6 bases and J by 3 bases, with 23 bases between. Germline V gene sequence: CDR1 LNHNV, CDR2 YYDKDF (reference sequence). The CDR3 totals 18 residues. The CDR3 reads CATRGPGAVVSSNEKLFF. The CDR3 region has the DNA TGTGCCACCAGAGGGCCGGGGGCGGTGGTGAGCTCTAATGAAAAACTGTTTTTT. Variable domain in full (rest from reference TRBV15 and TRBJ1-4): DAMVIQNPRYQVTQFGKPVTLSCSQTLNHNVMYWYQQKSSQAPKLLFHYYDKDFNNEADTPDNFQSRRPNTSFCFLDIRSPGLGDTAMYLCATRGPGAVVSSNEKLFFGSGTQLSVL.

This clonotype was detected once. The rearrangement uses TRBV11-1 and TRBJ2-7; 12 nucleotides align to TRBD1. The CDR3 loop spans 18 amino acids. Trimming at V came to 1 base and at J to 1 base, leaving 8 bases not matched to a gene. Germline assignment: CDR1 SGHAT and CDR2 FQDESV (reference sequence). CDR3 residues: CASSLVNRDRGRSYEQYF. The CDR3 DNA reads TGTGCCAGCAGCTTAGTTAACCGGGACAGGGGGCGTTCCTACGAGCAGTACTTC.

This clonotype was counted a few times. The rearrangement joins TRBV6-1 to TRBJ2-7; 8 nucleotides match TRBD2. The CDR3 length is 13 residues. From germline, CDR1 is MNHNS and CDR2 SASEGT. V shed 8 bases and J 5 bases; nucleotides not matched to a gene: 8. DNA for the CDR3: TGTGCCAGCCTAGCAGCGGGAGCTCACGAGCAGTACTTC. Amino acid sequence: CASLAAGAHEQYF.

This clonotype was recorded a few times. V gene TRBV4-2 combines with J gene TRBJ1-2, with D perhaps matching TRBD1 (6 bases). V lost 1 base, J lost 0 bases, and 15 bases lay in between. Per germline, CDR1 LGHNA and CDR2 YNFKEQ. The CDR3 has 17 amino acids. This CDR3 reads CASSQGAGGATNYGYTF. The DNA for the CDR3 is TGTGCCAGCAGCCAAGGAGCGGGGGGGGCCACTAACTATGGCTACACCTTC.

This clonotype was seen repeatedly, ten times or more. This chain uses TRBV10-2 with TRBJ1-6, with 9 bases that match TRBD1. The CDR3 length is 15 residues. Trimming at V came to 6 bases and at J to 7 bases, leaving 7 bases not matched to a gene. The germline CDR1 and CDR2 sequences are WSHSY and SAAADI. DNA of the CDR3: TGCGCCAGCAGAGCCGGGACAGGGTGGAATTCACCCCTCCACTTT. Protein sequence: CASRAGTGWNSPLHF.